This T cell receptor beta chain derives from a study of blood T cell repertoires in COVID-19. Repertoires were generated with immunoSEQ multiplex PCR, while TCRdb's copy carries only in-frame clones and drops some. The sample carries 190,000 or so clones, around 87% recorded once. CDR1 and CDR2 (germline): LNHDA, SQIVND (reference sequence). V shed 5 bases and J shed 7 bases, with 11 bases lying between them. The CDR3 has 12 amino acids. The TCR sequence derives from a woman aged 18-29 years who had recovered from COVID-19. This chain connects TRBV19 to TRBJ1-2, with D possibly TRBD1 on 5 matching bases. Sequencing was performed on peripheral blood. CDR3 loop: CASSVGLSGYTF. The CDR3 DNA is TGTGCCAGTAGTGTGGGACTATCTGGCTACACCTTC.